Below, one TCR beta chain is given with its context. Assay: immunoSEQ multiplex PCR; the TCRdb copy retains only in-frame clones and omits some. The top ten clones hold 0.15% to 0.2% of a sample with about 84,000 clones, around 97% of them seen once. The germline V and J ends were trimmed by 3 bases and 3 bases, with 11 bases remaining between them. Germline V gene lookup returns CDR1 SGHAT and CDR2 FQNNGV. The CDR3 consists of 14 residues. This specimen comes from a study of technical replicates of blood from several donors. The rearrangement links TRBV11-2 to TRBJ1-1; no reliable D call. The receptor was isolated from a human donor in good health. The sample comprised T cells isolated from PBMCs. In DNA form, the CDR3 reads TGTGCCAGCAGCTTGGCTGCGGGTGACACTGAAGCTTTCTTT. Its translation: CASSLAAGDTEAFF.